Listed here are 9 T cell receptor beta chains from one sample, sequenced in a study of blood T cell repertoires in COVID-19. TCRdb's table, derived via immunoSEQ multiplex PCR, lists solely in-frame clones and lacks some. The repertoire holds 55,000 to 80,000 clones, with roughly 82% as singletons. Sequenced sample: peripheral blood. The source of these receptors is a human donor in a cohort sampled during active COVID-19.

The CDR3 DNA sequence: TGTGCCACCGGGACAGGGACCTACGAGCAGTACTTC. Encoded protein: CATGTGTYEQYF. This chain joins TRBV10-3 and TRBJ2-7, with TRBD1 identical over 9 bases. In germline, CDR1 is ENHRY, CDR2 SYGVKD. J was trimmed by 2 bases and V by 10 bases; bases with no gene match: 3. The CDR3 covers 12 residues.

This clone was observed a few times. The CDR3 loop is CASTAFPRTYEQYF. The DNA of the CDR3 is TGTGCCAGCACCGCGTTCCCTAGGACCTACGAGCAGTACTTC. The chain links TRBV2 to TRBJ2-7; D is unresolved. This CDR3 contains 14 residues. CDR1 and CDR2 from the germline V gene are SNHLY and FYNNEI. V gave up 7 bases and J gave up 2 bases, with 15 bases separating them.

This chain uses TRBV4-1 with TRBJ1-4; no reliable D call. Germline V gene lookup returns CDR1 MGHRA and CDR2 YSYEKL. V lost 1 base to trimming and J lost 8 bases, with 20 bases between them. The length of the CDR3 is 17 residues. CDR3 in amino acids: CASSQVGVFWTVEKLFF. CDR3 nucleotides: TGCGCCAGCAGCCAAGTCGGGGTTTTTTGGACGGTAGAAAAACTGTTTTTT.

The chain is built from TRBV5-1 and TRBJ2-3; TRBD1 aligns across 9 bases. Germline V gives CDR1 SGHRS, CDR2 YFSETQ. The CDR3 consists of 16 residues. Losses at the gene ends were 0 bases for V and 0 bases for J; bases not matched to a gene: 2. This chain's CDR3 is CASSLGDRVSTDTQYF. CDR3 bases: TGCGCCAGCAGCTTGGGGGACAGGGTGAGCACAGATACGCAGTATTTT.

V usage is TRBV7-6 and J usage is TRBJ2-5, with TRBD1 as a possible D gene (6 bases). V lost 1 base and J lost 2, with 11 bases in between. The CDR3 has 15 amino acids. The V gene's germline CDR1 is SGHVS and CDR2 FNYEAQ. The CDR3 DNA reads as TGTGCCAGCAGCTTAGGCGCAGGGGCGCAAGAGACCCAGTACTTC. Translated, it gives CASSLGAGAQETQYF. Full variable domain (remainder filled in from reference TRBV7-6 and TRBJ2-5): GAGVSQSPRYKVTKRGQDVALRCDPISGHVSLYWYRQALGQGPEFLTYFNYEAQQDKSGLPNDRFSAERPEGSISTLTIQRTEQRDSAMYRCASSLGAGAQETQYFGPGTRLLVL.

This sequence joins TRBV18 and TRBJ2-5; D possibly corresponds to TRBD1 (5 bases). Germline V gene data show CDR1 as KGHSH and CDR2 as LQKENI. The CDR3 runs to 15 residues. V gave up 1 base and J gave up 3 bases, with 12 bases separating them. The CDR3 loop is CASSPRKQTEETQYF. DNA for the CDR3: TGTGCCAGCTCACCACGAAAACAGACAGAAGAGACCCAGTACTTC.

DNA of the CDR3: TGTGCCTGGAGTGACCCCATACCGCGCAGGGGAGTTACACGTGGCTACACCTTC. This translates into CAWSDPIPRRGVTRGYTF. The V call is TRBV30, the J call TRBJ1-2, with D possibly TRBD1 on 6 matching bases. CDR3 size: 18 residues. Germline CDR1 and CDR2: GTSNPN and SVGIG (reference sequence). Trimming left V 1 base short and J 7 bases short, with 28 bases between.

This clone was picked up a small number of times. CDR3 loop: CASSQTAGGNTEAFF. CDR3 DNA: TGCGCCAGCAGCCAGACGGCAGGGGGCAACACTGAAGCTTTCTTT. The chain uses TRBV4-3 and TRBJ1-1; 8 bases map to TRBD1. CDR3 length: 15 residues. Germline assignment: CDR1 LGHNA and CDR2 YSLEER. Germline trimming cut 3 bases from V and 2 bases from J; bases unmatched to any gene: 5.

This clone was seen more than once but under ten times. This chain joins TRBV2 and TRBJ2-6; D unclear. Germline CDR1 reads SNHLY; CDR2 reads FYNNEI. V lost 1 base and J 0 bases, leaving 7 bases between the germline ends. The CDR3 runs 16 residues. CDR3 sequence: CASSEGHRSGANVLTF. CDR3 nucleotide sequence: TGTGCCAGCAGTGAAGGGCACCGCTCTGGGGCCAACGTCCTGACTTTC.